These T cell receptor beta chains were read from a single sample in a study of cytotoxic CD8 clonotypes in ibrutinib-treated CLL. This table comes from immunoSEQ multiplex PCR, and its TCRdb copy is limited to in-frame clones, with some not included. The sample lists some 46,000 clones, 60% to 75% occurring once. The starting material was PBMCs, obtained after 12 months of ibrutinib treatment. These receptors were collected from a human donor with chronic lymphocytic leukemia. Each CDR3 is given with its conserved first and last residue. A D gene is named only where the DNA matches it firmly. Not every row has a clone size; where given, it reads once, few, many or a size class.

D gene: -
J gene: TRBJ1-5
V gene: TRBV7-2
clone size: -
CDR3 DNA: TGTGCCAGCAGCTTAGCGGGAGGGTACGCCAATCAGCCCCAGCATTTT
CDR3 protein: CASSLAGGYANQPQHF

D gene: TRBD2
J gene: TRBJ2-3
V gene: TRBV5-4
clone size: -
CDR3 DNA: TGTGCCAGCAGCTTGGGCAGACTAGCGGGGATGGGCACAGATACGCAGTATTTT
CDR3 protein: CASSLGRLAGMGTDTQYF

D gene: -
J gene: TRBJ2-5
V gene: TRBV5-1
clone size: -
CDR3 DNA: TGCGCCAGCAGCTTGGGGGCCCGAGGCCTCCAAGAGACCCAGTACTTC
CDR3 protein: CASSLGARGLQETQYF

D gene: TRBD1
J gene: TRBJ2-7
V gene: TRBV7-9
clone size: -
CDR3 DNA: TGTGCCAGCAGCCCCCCCACCGGGACAGGAGCCTACGAGCAGTACTTC
CDR3 protein: CASSPPTGTGAYEQYF

D gene: TRBD2
J gene: TRBJ2-7
V gene: TRBV29-1
clone size: -
CDR3 DNA: TGCAGCGTTGTGACTAGCGGGGACGAGCAGTACTTC
CDR3 protein: CSVVTSGDEQYF

D gene: -
J gene: TRBJ2-3
V gene: TRBV4-1
clone size: -
CDR3 DNA: TGCGCCAGCAGCCAAGCGAGGGAAACTCGGACAGATACGCAGTATTTT
CDR3 protein: CASSQARETRTDTQYF

D gene: TRBD1
J gene: TRBJ1-4
V gene: TRBV6-4
clone size: -
CDR3 DNA: TGTGCCAGCAGGGGACAGGGGGCCTTAGAGGCAAATGAAAAACTGTTTTTT
CDR3 protein: CASRGQGALEANEKLFF

D gene: TRBD2
J gene: TRBJ2-3
V gene: TRBV5-1
clone size: -
CDR3 DNA: TGCGCCAGCAGCTCGAAAGCGGGGGGTAACACAGATACGCAGTATTTT
CDR3 protein: CASSSKAGGNTDTQYF

D gene: -
J gene: TRBJ2-6
V gene: TRBV6-1
clone size: -
CDR3 DNA: TGTGCCAGCAGTGTTGATGCGAGCTCTGGGGCCAACGTCCTGACTTTC
CDR3 protein: CASSVDASSGANVLTF

D gene: TRBD1
J gene: TRBJ2-7
V gene: TRBV6-5
clone size: few
CDR3 DNA: TGTGCCACCGCGCGGACAGGGGAATTCGAGCAGTACTTC
CDR3 protein: CATARTGEFEQYF

D gene: -
J gene: TRBJ2-2
V gene: TRBV10-3
clone size: -
CDR3 DNA: TGTGCCATCAGCAAGGTGGGGGAGGCCGGGGAGCTGTTTTTT
CDR3 protein: CAISKVGEAGELFF

D gene: TRBD2
J gene: TRBJ2-7
V gene: TRBV19
clone size: few
CDR3 DNA: TGTGCCAGTAGTATTTTTCGGGGGGGAGTCCTCGAGCAGTACTTC
CDR3 protein: CASSIFRGGVLEQYF

D gene: -
J gene: TRBJ1-4
V gene: TRBV15
clone size: -
CDR3 DNA: TGTGCCACCAGCAAGATTAGGGGGGCGGGGAATGAAAAACTGTTTTTT
CDR3 protein: CATSKIRGAGNEKLFF

D gene: -
J gene: TRBJ1-1
V gene: TRBV7-9
clone size: once
CDR3 DNA: TGTGCCAGCAGTCCCTTTGGGCACACTGAAGCTTTCTTT
CDR3 protein: CASSPFGHTEAFF

D gene: -
J gene: TRBJ2-3
V gene: TRBV29-1
clone size: -
CDR3 DNA: TGCAGCGTTGACTCGGGAGGCACAGATACGCAGTATTTT
CDR3 protein: CSVDSGGTDTQYF

D gene: -
J gene: TRBJ2-2
V gene: TRBV2
clone size: -
CDR3 DNA: TGTGCCAGCAGCGAACTAGCAGGAGGGATCGGGGAGCTGTTTTTT
CDR3 protein: CASSELAGGIGELFF

D gene: -
J gene: TRBJ1-6
V gene: TRBV6-4
clone size: -
CDR3 DNA: TGTGCCAGCAAGGGAAAACGTTCACCCCTCCACTTT
CDR3 protein: CASKGKRSPLHF

D gene: TRBD2
J gene: TRBJ2-1
V gene: TRBV7-8
clone size: -
CDR3 DNA: TGTGCCAGCAGCGTCGCGTCGGGACTACCGGATAATGAGCAGTTCTTC
CDR3 protein: CASSVASGLPDNEQFF

D gene: -
J gene: TRBJ2-1
V gene: TRBV7-8
clone size: few
CDR3 DNA: TGTGCCAGCAGCTTATTGAATGAGCAGTTCTTC
CDR3 protein: CASSLLNEQFF

D gene: -
J gene: TRBJ1-2
V gene: TRBV29-1
clone size: -
CDR3 DNA: TGCAGCGTTGCCATACACTATGGCTACACCTTC
CDR3 protein: CSVAIHYGYTF

D gene: -
J gene: TRBJ2-2
V gene: TRBV7-9
clone size: -
CDR3 DNA: TGTGCCAGCACCCTCGGAGGATGGTCTTCCACCGGGGAGCTGTTTTTT
CDR3 protein: CASTLGGWSSTGELFF

D gene: -
J gene: TRBJ1-2
V gene: TRBV29-1
clone size: -
CDR3 DNA: TGCAGCGTCCTTGGACACCGCTATGGCTACACCTTC
CDR3 protein: CSVLGHRYGYTF

D gene: -
J gene: TRBJ2-6
V gene: TRBV27
clone size: -
CDR3 DNA: TGTGCCAGCAGTTCCCGTGTCTCTGGGGCCAACGTCCTGACTTTC
CDR3 protein: CASSSRVSGANVLTF

D gene: TRBD1
J gene: TRBJ1-5
V gene: TRBV2
clone size: -
CDR3 DNA: TGTGCCAGCAGCCATGGACAGGGGGCAGGTCAGCCCCAGCATTTT
CDR3 protein: CASSHGQGAGQPQHF

D gene: TRBD1
J gene: TRBJ1-5
V gene: TRBV7-2
clone size: -
CDR3 DNA: TGTGCCAGCAGCTTTACAGGGGGCAATCAGCCCCAGCATTTT
CDR3 protein: CASSFTGGNQPQHF

D gene: TRBD2
J gene: TRBJ2-1
V gene: TRBV29-1
clone size: -
CDR3 DNA: TGCAGCGTTGTGGCCAGTCCTAGCGGTTCGATGGACAATGAGCAGTTCTTC
CDR3 protein: CSVVASPSGSMDNEQFF